This TCR beta chain emerged from a study of blood T cell repertoires in COVID-19. The overall study: The United States, Italy and Spain provided the acute and convalescent COVID-19 samples. PBMCs, B-cell-depleted T cells, or T cells provided the cDNA or gDNA that made up the material.

Study processing details: Estimated nucleated cell counts came from reference gene primer amplification. Here immunoSEQ multiplex PCR was the method, and the copy in TCRdb shows in-frame clones only, minus some. V and J calls and clone size are as listed in that table; D and trimming were resolved from the DNA. In the table there are a few hundred thousand clones, about four fifths of which are singletons. This CDR3 contains 15 residues. The V gene lost 2 bases and the J gene lost 3 bases, with 14 bases spanning the gap. Germline-derived CDR1 and CDR2 are SGHNT and YENEEA. Sequences were obtained from peripheral blood. The chain carries TRBV11-3 and TRBJ2-7, with D maybe TRBD1 (5 bases). The TCR comes from a woman aged 40-49 years who had recovered from COVID-19. CDR3 region: CASSLSFDSHYEQYF. In nucleotides, the CDR3 is TGTGCCAGCAGCTTAAGTTTTGACAGTCACTACGAGCAGTACTTC.